This is a list of T cell receptor beta chains from one sample in a study of identical twins. TCRdb reprocessed the 5' RACE reads with MiXCR, giving one entry per CDR3 protein. The profile covers approximately 700,000 distinct CDR3 sequences, with 5.5% to 7.5% appearing a single time and about 2% taken by the ten largest. Sequencing was done on a sample of naive T cells sorted from blood. These receptors were collected from a man between 18 and 35 years old in good health. CDR3s include the opening cysteine and the closing phenylalanine or tryptophan. Fields, in order: CDR3 DNA, CDR3 protein, D gene, V gene, clone size, J gene. A D gene is named only where the DNA matches it firmly. Only part of the rows carry a size: once, few, many, or a class if the clone is expanded.

CDR3 DNA: TGTGCCTGGAGTATCTTGGAGGGAGAGACCCAGTACTTC
CDR3 protein: CAWSILEGETQYF
D gene: .
V gene: TRBV30
clone size: .
J gene: TRBJ2-5

CDR3 DNA: TGTGCCAGCAGCAAAGCGGACAGGCACAATGAAAAACTGTTTTTT
CDR3 protein: CASSKADRHNEKLFF
D gene: TRBD1
V gene: TRBV11-3
clone size: .
J gene: TRBJ1-4

CDR3 DNA: TGTGCCAGCAGCTTATTTCCTAGCGCGGAAACGAACACCGGGGAGCTGTTTTTT
CDR3 protein: CASSLFPSAETNTGELFF
D gene: .
V gene: TRBV11-2
clone size: many
J gene: TRBJ2-2

CDR3 DNA: TGCGCCAGCAGCTTGGGGACTAGTTATAGCAAAAACATTCAGTACTTC
CDR3 protein: CASSLGTSYSKNIQYF
D gene: TRBD2
V gene: TRBV5-1
clone size: .
J gene: TRBJ2-4

CDR3 DNA: TGTGCCATCAGTGAGTCGGCGGGGACGGCCAAAAACATTCAGTACTTC
CDR3 protein: CAISESAGTAKNIQYF
D gene: .
V gene: TRBV10-3
clone size: many
J gene: TRBJ2-4

CDR3 DNA: TGTGCCAGCAGACGGGGCAGGGGGTGGGATGAGCAGTTCTTC
CDR3 protein: CASRRGRGWDEQFF
D gene: TRBD1
V gene: TRBV9
clone size: many
J gene: TRBJ2-1

CDR3 DNA: TGTGCCACCAGCAGAGAAAGAGGGACTAGCGGGAGCTACGAGCAGTACTTC
CDR3 protein: CATSRERGTSGSYEQYF
D gene: TRBD2
V gene: TRBV15
clone size: many
J gene: TRBJ2-7

CDR3 DNA: TGTGCCACGTCGCCTAGTGCCGGGGAGCTGTTTTTT
CDR3 protein: CATSPSAGELFF
D gene: .
V gene: TRBV7-9
clone size: many
J gene: TRBJ2-2

CDR3 DNA: TGTGCCAGCACCCCTCCGGCCGGGGAGCTGTTTTTT
CDR3 protein: CASTPPAGELFF
D gene: .
V gene: TRBV6-6
clone size: .
J gene: TRBJ2-2

CDR3 DNA: TGTGCCAGCAGTCCGGACAGGGTGGCGGATAATTCACCCCTCCACTTT
CDR3 protein: CASSPDRVADNSPLHF
D gene: TRBD1
V gene: TRBV27
clone size: many
J gene: TRBJ1-6

CDR3 DNA: TGTGCCAGCAGTCTGACTGATGGTCTTCACAATGAGCAGTTCTTC
CDR3 protein: CASSLTDGLHNEQFF
D gene: .
V gene: TRBV5-6
clone size: many
J gene: TRBJ2-1

CDR3 DNA: TGTGCCAGCAGCTTACTAGCGGGAGGAACAGATACGCAGTATTTT
CDR3 protein: CASSLLAGGTDTQYF
D gene: TRBD2
V gene: TRBV5-1
clone size: many
J gene: TRBJ2-3

CDR3 DNA: TGTGCCAGCAGCTTCTACCGTGACAGCCCCTACGAGCAGTACTTC
CDR3 protein: CASSFYRDSPYEQYF
D gene: .
V gene: TRBV7-9
clone size: .
J gene: TRBJ2-7

CDR3 DNA: TGTGCCAGTAAGAACCGCTTCGACCAAGAGACCCAGTACTTC
CDR3 protein: CASKNRFDQETQYF
D gene: .
V gene: TRBV19
clone size: .
J gene: TRBJ2-5

CDR3 DNA: TGTGCCACCAGTGACAACAGCAGAGTCACAGATACGCAGTATTTT
CDR3 protein: CATSDNSRVTDTQYF
D gene: .
V gene: TRBV24-1
clone size: many
J gene: TRBJ2-3

CDR3 DNA: TGCGCCAGCAGTGAGTCGATGGGGATTGGGACTAGCGCTGAGCAGTTCTTC
CDR3 protein: CASSESMGIGTSAEQFF
D gene: TRBD2
V gene: TRBV10-2
clone size: few
J gene: TRBJ2-1

CDR3 DNA: TGTGCCACCAGCAGAGAGGACAGTCGACAAGAGACCCAGTACTTC
CDR3 protein: CATSREDSRQETQYF
D gene: .
V gene: TRBV15
clone size: .
J gene: TRBJ2-5

CDR3 DNA: TGCAGCGTTCCCATGGGGGGCGCGGGAGATACGCAGTATTTT
CDR3 protein: CSVPMGGAGDTQYF
D gene: .
V gene: TRBV29-1
clone size: few
J gene: TRBJ2-3

CDR3 DNA: TGCGCCAGCTTGGCGACAGATAGCACAGATACGCAGTATTTT
CDR3 protein: CASLATDSTDTQYF
D gene: .
V gene: TRBV5-1
clone size: few
J gene: TRBJ2-3

CDR3 DNA: TGTGCCAGCAGCTTAGTAACACCGCAAGGCTACACCTTC
CDR3 protein: CASSLVTPQGYTF
D gene: .
V gene: TRBV11-2
clone size: many
J gene: TRBJ1-2

CDR3 DNA: TGTGCCAGCAGCTACGTTGCCCCGGGACTAGCGGGAGTGTGGAGCACAGATACGCAGTATTTT
CDR3 protein: CASSYVAPGLAGVWSTDTQYF
D gene: TRBD2
V gene: TRBV14
clone size: .
J gene: TRBJ2-3

CDR3 DNA: TGCAGCGTTGAAGGTGAGGCTGAAGCTTTCTTT
CDR3 protein: CSVEGEAEAFF
D gene: .
V gene: TRBV29-1
clone size: few
J gene: TRBJ1-1

CDR3 DNA: TGTGCCACCAGTGATCGACAGGGACGTGGCTACACCTTC
CDR3 protein: CATSDRQGRGYTF
D gene: TRBD1
V gene: TRBV24-1
clone size: few
J gene: TRBJ1-2

CDR3 DNA: TGTGCCAGCACGGGGACTAGCGGGAACTACGAGCAGTACTTC
CDR3 protein: CASTGTSGNYEQYF
D gene: TRBD2
V gene: TRBV28
clone size: .
J gene: TRBJ2-7

CDR3 DNA: TGTGCCAGCAGCTTGGATATAGCGGATCCCTTCACAGATACGCAGTATTTT
CDR3 protein: CASSLDIADPFTDTQYF
D gene: .
V gene: TRBV7-3
clone size: many
J gene: TRBJ2-3

CDR3 DNA: TGTGCCAGCTCTGTCGCTGAGCAGTTCTTC
CDR3 protein: CASSVAEQFF
D gene: .
V gene: TRBV18
clone size: many
J gene: TRBJ2-1

CDR3 DNA: TGTGCCAGCAGTGTCCCCGGGGTAACGACTGAAGCTTTCTTT
CDR3 protein: CASSVPGVTTEAFF
D gene: .
V gene: TRBV6-1
clone size: .
J gene: TRBJ1-1

CDR3 DNA: TGTGCCAGCAGCCCCAGTTCGGGGATGGGAGCTTTCTTT
CDR3 protein: CASSPSSGMGAFF
D gene: .
V gene: TRBV7-6
clone size: many
J gene: TRBJ1-1

CDR3 DNA: TGTGCCAGCAGGAGGGGGGCCGAGATAAACTATGGCTACACCTTC
CDR3 protein: CASRRGAEINYGYTF
D gene: .
V gene: TRBV27
clone size: many
J gene: TRBJ1-2

CDR3 DNA: TGTGCCAGCAGCAGCCTGATCAGACTAGCTGAACAAGAGACCCAGTACTTC
CDR3 protein: CASSSLIRLAEQETQYF
D gene: .
V gene: TRBV21-1
clone size: few
J gene: TRBJ2-5

CDR3 DNA: TGTGCCAGCAGCGGAGGCAGGGGAGGAGGCTACACCTTC
CDR3 protein: CASSGGRGGGYTF
D gene: .
V gene: TRBV7-2
clone size: few
J gene: TRBJ1-2

CDR3 DNA: TGTGCCAGCAGCCCGTTAGTAGGCTCCTACAATGAGCAGTTCTTC
CDR3 protein: CASSPLVGSYNEQFF
D gene: .
V gene: TRBV3-1
clone size: many
J gene: TRBJ2-1

CDR3 DNA: TGCAGTGCTAGAGAGTTACAGGGGGCGCATACTGAAGCTTTCTTT
CDR3 protein: CSARELQGAHTEAFF
D gene: TRBD1
V gene: TRBV20-1
clone size: few
J gene: TRBJ1-1

CDR3 DNA: TGTGCCAGCAGCGCCTACCGGGACACCCAAGAGACCCAGTACTTC
CDR3 protein: CASSAYRDTQETQYF
D gene: .
V gene: TRBV5-6
clone size: .
J gene: TRBJ2-5

CDR3 DNA: TGTGCCACCACCCCGGGACCCTACAATGAGCAGTTCTTC
CDR3 protein: CATTPGPYNEQFF
D gene: .
V gene: TRBV24-1
clone size: many
J gene: TRBJ2-1

CDR3 DNA: TGCGCCAGCAGCCAAGTTGACGCTCCTTCGTCCAATGAGCAGTTCTTC
CDR3 protein: CASSQVDAPSSNEQFF
D gene: .
V gene: TRBV4-3
clone size: many
J gene: TRBJ2-1

CDR3 DNA: TGTGCCAGCAGCTTGTGGGGTAGATTCGACACAGATACGCAGTATTTT
CDR3 protein: CASSLWGRFDTDTQYF
D gene: .
V gene: TRBV5-6
clone size: few
J gene: TRBJ2-3